These 23 T cell receptor beta chains were all obtained from the same sample, sequenced in a study of shared clonotypes between healthy human individuals. Clones were read by immunoSEQ multiplex PCR, and TCRdb kept only the in-frame ones, dropping some. The sample shows millions of clones, about 94% of them seen only once. CD45RO-negative, CCR7-positively selected cells formed the naive CD8 fraction, excluding terminally differentiated effector memory CD45RA+ cells. Sequencing was carried out using naive CD8+ T cells sorted from blood. The origin of the receptors is a man aged 18 to 30 in good health.

The chain joins TRBV7-9 to TRBJ2-5; D uncertain. Germline V gives CDR1 SEHNR, CDR2 FQNEAQ (reference sequence). This CDR3 contains 13 residues. The ends were cut back, 5 bases at V and 2 bases at J, with 9 bases in the middle. The CDR3 DNA sequence: TGTGCCAGCAGCCCGGCCTCGCAAGAGACCCAGTACTTC. Protein product: CASSPASQETQYF.

The chain has TRBV12-5 and TRBJ2-1, with no clear D. Looked up from germline, CDR1 is LGHNT and CDR2 is FRNRAP. This CDR3 has 14 residues. V was cut by 4 bases and J by 6 bases, with 13 bases left in between. The CDR3 DNA sequence: TGTGCTAGTGGTTCAGACCGGGCCACCAATGAGCAGTTCTTC. As protein: CASGSDRATNEQFF.

Of note for this clone: A read error may produce the germline difference seen at one junction end. The chain combines TRBV6-1 with TRBJ1-4; D is ambiguous. Germline V CDR1 and CDR2: MNHNS, SASEGT. The CDR3 runs 16 residues. Here the CDR3 reads CASREGPTTTNEKLFF. The DNA of the CDR3 is TGTGCCAGCAGGGAAGGACCGACAACAACTAATGAAAAACTGTTTTTT.

The chain combines TRBV4-1 with TRBJ1-3; 7 bases fit TRBD1. Unmatched junction bases numbered 3, after V lost 4 bases and J lost 0 bases. CDR1 and CDR2 (germline): MGHRA, YSYEKL. The CDR3 covers 15 residues. CDR3 sequence: CASSPWDSSGNTIYF. DNA of the CDR3: TGCGCCAGCAGCCCATGGGACAGCTCTGGAAACACCATATATTTT.

Of note for this clone: The sample holds other DNA sequences that translate to the same CDR3. V and J are TRBV5-5 and TRBJ2-7; tentative D call: TRBD1 (5 bases). The CDR3 runs 13 residues. CDR1 and CDR2 (germline): SGHKS, YYEKEE (reference sequence). V was shortened by 1 base and J by 0 bases, with 5 bases between the two germline ends. CDR3 nucleotide sequence: TGTGCCAGCAGCTTGACAGGCTCCTACGAGCAGTACTTC. Translation gives CASSLTGSYEQYF.

The chain carries TRBV5-1 and TRBJ2-2; 8 bases are a match to TRBD2. Germline CDR1 reads SGHRS; CDR2 reads YFSETQ. J gave up 7 bases and V 0 bases, and 2 bases lay outside the gene matches. CDR3 length: 14 amino acids. The CDR3 nucleotides read TGCGCCAGCAGCTTGGTTAGCGGGGTCGGGGAGCTGTTTTTT. It is translated as CASSLVSGVGELFF.

This clone was counted a single time. This sequence joins TRBV4-3 and TRBJ2-7; D perhaps matches TRBD1 (5 bases). The CDR3 totals 14 residues. V was pared by 2 bases and J by 4 bases, with 12 bases between. CDR1 is LGHNA and CDR2 is YSLEER in the germline V gene. CDR3 loop: CASSQILDSYEQYF. DNA of the CDR3: TGCGCCAGCAGCCAAATTCTCGACAGTTACGAGCAGTACTTC.

The rearrangement uses TRBV5-8 and TRBJ2-1, with D hard to call. Germline V gene lookup returns CDR1 SGHTS and CDR2 YDEGEE. V gave up 0 bases and J gave up 5 bases, with 15 bases separating them. This CDR3 has 16 residues. The CDR3 nucleotides are TGTGCCAGCAGCTTGGATTTTGGTAGGCGGAACAATGAGCAGTTCTTC. Translation: CASSLDFGRRNNEQFF.

This clone was picked up one time. The gene calls are TRBV9 and TRBJ1-6; the D is unclear. Trimming pared 0 bases from V and 14 bases from J, leaving 9 bases between. From germline, CDR1 is SGDLS and CDR2 YYNGEE. The CDR3 runs to 12 residues. CDR3 sequence: CASSVGGEALHF. The CDR3 DNA reads TGTGCCAGCAGCGTAGGGGGAGAGGCCCTCCACTTT.

The genes are TRBV29-1 and TRBJ2-4, with TRBD1 matching over 8 bases. CDR1 SQVTM and CDR2 ANQGSEA come from the germline V gene. J was trimmed by 6 bases and V by 6 bases; bases with no gene match: 10. The CDR3 extends over 14 amino acids. CDR3: CSVAPGGMGNIQYF. CDR3 coding DNA: TGCAGCGTCGCCCCAGGGGGCATGGGAAACATTCAGTACTTC.

The chain is built from TRBV10-2 and TRBJ2-7; TRBD1 agrees at 9 bases. CDR1 and CDR2 from the germline V gene are WSHSY and SAAADI. The CDR3 is 13 amino acids. The V segment lost 8 bases and the J segment 4 bases; nucleotides outside the gene matches: 6. CDR3 sequence reads: CASGPGQGYEQYF. CDR3 DNA: TGCGCCAGCGGGCCGGGACAGGGATACGAGCAGTACTTC.

V gene TRBV30 combines with J gene TRBJ2-3, with D hard to call. The germline gives CDR1 GTSNPN, CDR2 SVGIG (reference sequence). V gave up 3 bases and J gave up 4 bases, with 14 bases separating them. This CDR3 is 14 amino acids long. CDR3 nucleotide sequence: TGTGCCTGGAGCCCCCCCGAGTGGTCAGATACGCAGTATTTT. Translated, it gives CAWSPPEWSDTQYF.

The V gene is TRBV15, the J gene TRBJ1-1; D gene ambiguous. This CDR3 has 15 residues. The germline V gene has CDR1 LNHNV and CDR2 YYDKDF (reference sequence). With 4 bases removed from V and 3 bases from J, the gap between germline ends came to 15 bases. The CDR3 here is CATSIERTEDTEAFF. The CDR3 DNA reads as TGTGCCACCAGCATCGAAAGGACGGAGGACACTGAAGCTTTCTTT.

The chain joins TRBV10-3 to TRBJ2-7; TRBD1 might be the D (6 bases). Germline values: CDR1 ENHRY, CDR2 SYGVKD. Trimming cost V 6 bases and J 6 bases, with 12 bases left between them. The CDR3 runs 12 residues. The CDR3 protein is CAISYDRSEQYF. CDR3 nucleotides: TGTGCCATCAGCTACGACAGGAGCGAGCAGTACTTC.

The chain recombines TRBV6-1 with TRBJ2-1, with 7 bases aligning to TRBD2. The junction had 11 bases not matched to a gene; V was cut back by 2 bases and J by 4 bases. This CDR3 has 17 residues. Germline V gene data show CDR1 as MNHNS and CDR2 as SASEGT. The CDR3 nucleotides are TGTGCCAGCAGTGAATCGGTATGGGCTAGCGGATACAATGAGCAGTTCTTC. Translated, it gives CASSESVWASGYNEQFF.

The chain couples TRBV6-6 to TRBJ2-7; no reliable D call. This CDR3 region has 15 residues. Germline V CDR1 and CDR2: MNHNY, SVGAGI (reference sequence). Trimming removed 5 bases at V and 4 bases at J, with 18 bases between. CDR3 protein: CASSLIGSNGYEQYF. The CDR3, as DNA: TGTGCCAGCAGTCTTATAGGGTCGAATGGATACGAGCAGTACTTC.

The rearrangement joins TRBV19 to TRBJ1-5, with D possibly TRBD1 on 6 matching bases. Trimming cost V 3 bases and J 7 bases, with 13 bases left between them. The CDR3 spans 14 residues. Germline lookup yields CDR1 LNHDA and CDR2 SQIVND (reference sequence). CDR3 region: CASSIFGDNQPQHF. The CDR3 DNA is TGTGCCAGTAGTATTTTCGGGGACAACCAGCCCCAGCATTTT. The full variable domain, with the rest looked up from reference TRBV19 and TRBJ1-5, is DGGITQSPKYLFRKEGQNVTLSCEQNLNHDAMYWYRQDPGQGLRLIYYSQIVNDFQKGDIAEGYSVSREKKESFPLTVTSAQKNPTAFYLCASSIFGDNQPQHFGDGTRLSIL.

The V and J genes are TRBV7-6 and TRBJ2-5; 7 bases fit TRBD2. Germline CDR1 is SGHVS and CDR2 is FNYEAQ. With V trimmed by 1 base and J by 5 bases, 7 bases remained unmatched. The CDR3 has 15 amino acids. The CDR3 spells CASSLEWEGSETQYF. The DNA of the CDR3 is TGTGCCAGCAGCTTAGAGTGGGAGGGGTCGGAGACCCAGTACTTC.

The J gene is TRBJ2-6, the V gene TRBV4-3; D is unclear. V lost 0 bases, J lost 0 bases, and 9 bases lay in between. The CDR3 loop spans 17 amino acids. Germline V CDR1 and CDR2: LGHNA, YSLEER. The CDR3 spells CASSQEMARSGANVLTF. CDR3 nucleotide sequence: TGCGCCAGCAGCCAAGAAATGGCCCGCTCTGGGGCCAACGTCCTGACTTTC.

CDR3: CASSPDRIDTQYF. The CDR3 nucleotides read TGTGCCAGCAGTCCGGACAGGATAGATACGCAGTATTTT. This chain joins TRBV27 and TRBJ2-3, with 7 nucleotides matching TRBD1. Germline V gene data show CDR1 as MNHEY and CDR2 as SMNVEV (reference sequence). This CDR3 region has 13 residues. J lost 5 bases, V lost 5 bases, and 4 bases had no gene match.

This sequence joins TRBV5-4 and TRBJ2-5; possible D gene TRBD2, 6 bases. CDR1 is SGHNT, CDR2 YYREEE, per germline (reference sequence). Trimming stripped 2 bases from V and 2 bases from J, with 16 bases between. CDR3 length: 16 amino acids. This chain's CDR3 is CASSFFSYGGQETQYF. Written as DNA, the CDR3 is TGTGCCAGCAGCTTTTTTTCGTACGGAGGGCAAGAGACCCAGTACTTC.

V gene TRBV30 combines with J gene TRBJ2-7; D tentatively fits TRBD1 or TRBD2 (5 bases each). The V end was cut by 2 bases, the J end by 6 bases, with 11 bases between. The CDR3 sequence is 12 residues long. Germline-derived CDR1 and CDR2 are GTSNPN and SVGIG (reference sequence). The CDR3 sequence is CAWSFTGTEQYF. The CDR3 nucleotides read TGTGCCTGGAGTTTTACGGGGACCGAGCAGTACTTC. Full variable domain (rest looked up from reference TRBV30 and TRBJ2-7): SQTIHQWPATLVQPVGSPLSLECTVEGTSNPNLYWYRQAAGRGLQLLFYSVGIGQISSEVPQNLSASRPQDRQFILSSKKLLLSDSGFYLCAWSFTGTEQYFGPGTRLTVT.

In DNA form, the CDR3 reads TGTGCCAGCAGCCTCGGGACAAATGGCTACACCTTC. This sequence encodes CASSLGTNGYTF. This chain links TRBV5-6 with TRBJ1-2; D perhaps matches TRBD1 (6 bases). CDR3 length: 12 amino acids. V was cut by 4 bases and J by 6 bases, with 10 bases left in between. In germline, CDR1 is SGHDT, CDR2 YYEEEE.